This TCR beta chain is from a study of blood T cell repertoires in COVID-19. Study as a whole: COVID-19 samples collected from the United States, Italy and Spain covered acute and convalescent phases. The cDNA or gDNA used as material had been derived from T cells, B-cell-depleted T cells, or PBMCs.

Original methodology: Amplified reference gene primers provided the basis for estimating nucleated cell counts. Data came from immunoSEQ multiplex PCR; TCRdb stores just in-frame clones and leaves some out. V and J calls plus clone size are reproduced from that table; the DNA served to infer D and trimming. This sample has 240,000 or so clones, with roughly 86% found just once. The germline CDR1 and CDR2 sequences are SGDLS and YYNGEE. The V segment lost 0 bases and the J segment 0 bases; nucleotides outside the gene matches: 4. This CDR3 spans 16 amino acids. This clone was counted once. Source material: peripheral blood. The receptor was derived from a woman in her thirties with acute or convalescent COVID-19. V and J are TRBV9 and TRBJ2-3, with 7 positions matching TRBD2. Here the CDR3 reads CASSVGAGDSTDTQYF. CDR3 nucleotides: TGTGCCAGCAGCGTAGGCGCGGGAGACAGCACAGATACGCAGTATTTT.